A selection of T cell receptor beta chains follows, all from one sample in a study of blood T cell repertoires in COVID-19. Sequencing used immunoSEQ multiplex PCR; TCRdb keeps in-frame clones, though not all of them. The sample records some 150,000 clones, roughly 82% being singletons. Input material: peripheral blood. Receptor source: a woman between 45 and 60 years old with acute or convalescent COVID-19. The CDR3 runs from the conserved cysteine through the conserved F or W. D genes are given only for firm matches. Only part of the rows carry a size: once, few, many, or a class if the clone is expanded.

v_gene: TRBV5-1
abundance: once
j_gene: TRBJ2-7
d_gene: TRBD1
CDR3aa: CASSLVSRQGAYEQYF
CDR3nt: TGCGCCAGCAGCTTGGTATCGAGACAGGGCGCCTACGAGCAGTACTTC

v_gene: TRBV6-2/TRBV6-3
abundance: NA
j_gene: TRBJ1-5
d_gene: NA
CDR3aa: CASSYSDIHQPQHF
CDR3nt: TGTGCCAGCAGTTACTCGGACATCCATCAGCCCCAGCATTTT

v_gene: TRBV5-1
abundance: NA
j_gene: TRBJ1-1
d_gene: NA
CDR3aa: CASSLELPNTEAFF
CDR3nt: TGCGCCAGCAGCTTGGAACTGCCGAACACTGAAGCTTTCTTT

v_gene: TRBV7-6
abundance: NA
j_gene: TRBJ2-7
d_gene: NA
CDR3aa: CASSLVRRGAYEQYF
CDR3nt: TGTGCCAGCAGCTTAGTGAGGCGGGGTGCCTACGAGCAGTACTTC

v_gene: TRBV27
abundance: NA
j_gene: TRBJ2-7
d_gene: NA
CDR3aa: CASSSQAALYEQYF
CDR3nt: TGTGCCAGCAGTTCTCAGGCTGCGCTCTACGAGCAGTACTTC

v_gene: TRBV5-1
abundance: NA
j_gene: TRBJ2-3
d_gene: NA
CDR3aa: CASSLRGGQVRGPDTQYF
CDR3nt: TGCGCCAGCAGCTTGAGGGGGGGACAGGTAAGAGGACCAGATACGCAGTATTTT

v_gene: TRBV7-9
abundance: once
j_gene: TRBJ1-6
d_gene: NA
CDR3aa: CASSFSTALNSPLHF
CDR3nt: TGTGCCAGCAGCTTTTCGACAGCCTTAAATTCACCCCTCCACTTT

v_gene: TRBV19
abundance: NA
j_gene: TRBJ2-4
d_gene: TRBD2
CDR3aa: CASTPAAGGRGNIQYF
CDR3nt: TGTGCCAGTACCCCCGCGGCGGGGGGGCGGGGAAACATTCAGTACTTC

v_gene: TRBV5-1
abundance: NA
j_gene: TRBJ2-1
d_gene: NA
CDR3aa: CASSELQAEVQFF
CDR3nt: TGCGCCAGCAGCGAGTTGCAAGCGGAGGTGCAGTTCTTC

v_gene: TRBV7-8
abundance: NA
j_gene: TRBJ2-1
d_gene: TRBD2
CDR3aa: CASSMTSDNEQFF
CDR3nt: TGTGCCAGCAGCATGACTAGCGACAATGAGCAGTTCTTC

v_gene: TRBV7-2
abundance: NA
j_gene: TRBJ2-7
d_gene: NA
CDR3aa: CASSPGDSAAYEQYF
CDR3nt: TGTGCCAGCAGCCCAGGCGATAGCGCGGCCTACGAGCAGTACTTC

v_gene: TRBV18
abundance: NA
j_gene: TRBJ1-1
d_gene: TRBD1
CDR3aa: CASSPGTGGEAFF
CDR3nt: TGTGCCAGCTCACCAGGGACAGGGGGCGAAGCTTTCTTT

v_gene: TRBV10-3
abundance: NA
j_gene: TRBJ2-7
d_gene: TRBD1
CDR3aa: CAISGGSGGHEQYF
CDR3nt: TGTGCCATCAGTGGGGGATCAGGGGGCCACGAGCAGTACTTC

v_gene: TRBV28
abundance: NA
j_gene: TRBJ1-3
d_gene: NA
CDR3aa: CASSPLQGVAGNTIYF
CDR3nt: TGTGCCAGCAGTCCACTACAGGGAGTTGCGGGAAACACCATATATTTT

v_gene: TRBV18
abundance: NA
j_gene: TRBJ1-1
d_gene: TRBD1
CDR3aa: CASSPPGQGMNTEAFF
CDR3nt: TGTGCCAGCTCACCACCGGGACAGGGTATGAACACTGAAGCTTTCTTT

v_gene: TRBV10-3
abundance: NA
j_gene: TRBJ1-3
d_gene: NA
CDR3aa: CAVTGSGNTIYF
CDR3nt: TGTGCCGTAACAGGGTCAGGAAACACCATATATTTT

v_gene: TRBV5-1
abundance: few
j_gene: TRBJ1-3
d_gene: NA
CDR3aa: CASTQDTLGNTIYF
CDR3nt: TGCGCCAGCACCCAGGACACGCTTGGAAACACCATATATTTT

v_gene: TRBV7-3
abundance: NA
j_gene: TRBJ2-3
d_gene: NA
CDR3aa: CASSSGGRGSTDTQYF
CDR3nt: TGTGCCAGCAGTTCGGGCGGGCGGGGAAGCACAGATACGCAGTATTTT

v_gene: TRBV2
abundance: NA
j_gene: TRBJ2-3
d_gene: NA
CDR3aa: CASRPPPGESTDTQYF
CDR3nt: TGTGCCAGCAGACCCCCACCGGGGGAGAGCACAGATACGCAGTATTTT

v_gene: TRBV6-2/TRBV6-3
abundance: few
j_gene: TRBJ2-4
d_gene: TRBD2
CDR3aa: CASSPTWTGGSRAKNIQYF
CDR3nt: TGTGCCAGCAGCCCTACCTGGACGGGAGGGTCCCGGGCCAAAAACATTCAGTACTTC

v_gene: TRBV4-2
abundance: NA
j_gene: TRBJ1-5
d_gene: NA
CDR3aa: CASSQGGQTNQPQHF
CDR3nt: TGTGCCAGCAGCCAAGGGGGCCAGACCAATCAGCCCCAGCATTTT

v_gene: TRBV19
abundance: NA
j_gene: TRBJ2-5
d_gene: NA
CDR3aa: CASSNSQRSQETQYF
CDR3nt: TGTGCCAGTAGCAATTCTCAGCGGTCACAAGAGACCCAGTACTTC

v_gene: TRBV4-3
abundance: NA
j_gene: TRBJ2-1
d_gene: TRBD2
CDR3aa: CASSQDPGTSGHNEQFF
CDR3nt: TGCGCCAGCAGCCAAGATCCTGGGACTAGCGGGCACAATGAGCAGTTCTTC

v_gene: TRBV7-8
abundance: NA
j_gene: TRBJ2-1
d_gene: NA
CDR3aa: CASRQDRASYNEQFF
CDR3nt: TGTGCCAGCAGACAGGACCGAGCGAGCTACAATGAGCAGTTCTTC

v_gene: TRBV5-5
abundance: NA
j_gene: TRBJ1-6
d_gene: NA
CDR3aa: CASSLTFRPGYNSPLHF
CDR3nt: TGTGCCAGCAGCCTAACTTTCCGACCGGGGTATAATTCACCCCTCCACTTT

v_gene: TRBV6-2/TRBV6-3
abundance: NA
j_gene: TRBJ1-2
d_gene: NA
CDR3aa: CASSHTGSDGYTF
CDR3nt: TGTGCCAGCAGTCACACAGGGTCGGATGGCTACACCTTC

v_gene: TRBV5-1
abundance: NA
j_gene: TRBJ1-5
d_gene: TRBD1
CDR3aa: CASSSQGADQPQHF
CDR3nt: TGCGCCAGCAGCTCACAGGGGGCTGATCAGCCCCAGCATTTT

v_gene: TRBV6-2/TRBV6-3
abundance: NA
j_gene: TRBJ2-5
d_gene: TRBD2
CDR3aa: CASSYTPSGPRRGQETQYF
CDR3nt: TGTGCCAGCAGTTACACGCCTAGCGGCCCAAGGAGGGGCCAAGAGACCCAGTACTTC

v_gene: TRBV3-1/TRBV3-2
abundance: NA
j_gene: TRBJ2-7
d_gene: NA
CDR3aa: CASSQPIWGPAYEQYF
CDR3nt: TGTGCCAGCAGCCAACCCATTTGGGGGCCAGCCTACGAGCAGTACTTC

v_gene: TRBV7-2
abundance: once
j_gene: TRBJ2-1
d_gene: NA
CDR3aa: CASSLMYIRGEQFF
CDR3nt: TGTGCCAGCAGCTTAATGTACATTCGGGGTGAGCAGTTCTTC

v_gene: TRBV5-1
abundance: once
j_gene: TRBJ1-3
d_gene: NA
CDR3aa: CASSFGQTGNTIYF
CDR3nt: TGCGCCAGCAGTTTTGGACAGACTGGAAACACCATATATTTT

v_gene: TRBV4-3
abundance: NA
j_gene: TRBJ2-1
d_gene: NA
CDR3aa: CASSQKGVQESSYNEQFF
CDR3nt: TGCGCCAGCAGCCAAAAAGGGGTACAGGAGAGCTCCTACAATGAGCAGTTCTTC

v_gene: TRBV6-1
abundance: NA
j_gene: TRBJ1-5
d_gene: NA
CDR3aa: CASSEGDAGGNQPQHF
CDR3nt: TGTGCCAGCAGTGAAGGTGACGCGGGGGGCAATCAGCCCCAGCATTTT

v_gene: TRBV19
abundance: once
j_gene: TRBJ2-7
d_gene: TRBD1
CDR3aa: CASPTLPGQLNYEQYF
CDR3nt: TGTGCCAGTCCCACCCTCCCGGGACAGCTTAACTACGAGCAGTACTTC

v_gene: TRBV3-1/TRBV3-2
abundance: NA
j_gene: TRBJ2-2
d_gene: TRBD2
CDR3aa: CASSQVGGRGELFF
CDR3nt: TGTGCCAGCAGCCAAGTCGGCGGGAGAGGGGAGCTGTTTTTT

v_gene: TRBV10-1
abundance: NA
j_gene: TRBJ1-5
d_gene: NA
CDR3aa: CASSGSNNQPQHF
CDR3nt: TGCGCCAGCAGTGGGAGCAACAATCAGCCCCAGCATTTT

v_gene: TRBV27
abundance: once
j_gene: TRBJ1-1
d_gene: TRBD1
CDR3aa: CASSPPGTGAFLNTEAFF
CDR3nt: TGTGCCAGCAGCCCCCCCGGGACAGGGGCCTTTTTGAACACTGAAGCTTTCTTT

v_gene: TRBV3-1/TRBV3-2
abundance: NA
j_gene: TRBJ1-2
d_gene: NA
CDR3aa: CASSQDRGGDGYTF
CDR3nt: TGTGCCAGCAGCCAAGATCGCGGCGGGGATGGCTACACCTTC

v_gene: TRBV9
abundance: NA
j_gene: TRBJ1-1
d_gene: TRBD1
CDR3aa: CASSSGQGGANTEAFF
CDR3nt: TGTGCCAGCAGCTCAGGACAGGGAGGCGCGAACACTGAAGCTTTCTTT

v_gene: TRBV6-5
abundance: NA
j_gene: TRBJ2-7
d_gene: NA
CDR3aa: CASIPRGNYEQYF
CDR3nt: TGTGCCAGCATACCACGGGGAAACTACGAGCAGTACTTC

v_gene: TRBV24-1
abundance: NA
j_gene: TRBJ2-7
d_gene: NA
CDR3aa: CATSGGTEQYF
CDR3nt: TGTGCCACCAGTGGTGGGACAGAGCAGTACTTC

v_gene: TRBV7-9
abundance: NA
j_gene: TRBJ1-6
d_gene: NA
CDR3aa: CASSLVNSPLHF
CDR3nt: TGTGCCAGCAGCTTAGTAAATTCACCCCTCCACTTT

v_gene: TRBV6-2/TRBV6-3
abundance: NA
j_gene: TRBJ2-5
d_gene: NA
CDR3aa: CASSYLSRVHKETQYF
CDR3nt: TGTGCCAGCAGTTACTTGAGCCGGGTCCACAAAGAGACCCAGTACTTC